This TCR beta chain derives from a study of blood T cell repertoires in COVID-19. About the research overall: COVID-19 samples collected from the United States, Italy and Spain covered acute and convalescent phases.

TCRdb keeps only in-frame clones here, not all; method: immunoSEQ multiplex PCR. Here the sample spans 250,000 to 350,000 clones, approximately 85% being singletons. The length of the CDR3 is 15 residues. Germline CDR1 and CDR2: KGHSH and LQKENI. Between the trimmed V and J ends, which lost 1 base and 3 bases, there was a span of 9 bases. V usage is TRBV18 and J usage is TRBJ2-2, with D perhaps matching TRBD1 (5 bases). The specimen sequenced was peripheral blood. This clonotype originated in a human donor with COVID-19, enrolled during active disease. The donor label of this sample is uncertain. CDR3 nucleotides: TGTGCCAGCTCACCACGGCAGGGTGACACCGGGGAGCTGTTTTTT. This translates into CASSPRQGDTGELFF.